Sequencing of this T cell receptor (beta chain) was carried out in a study of blood T cell repertoires in COVID-19. At the level of the study: The United States, Italy and Spain supplied acute and convalescent COVID-19 samples. From T cells, B-cell-depleted T cells, or PBMCs came the material, which was cDNA or gDNA.

This clone was found a few times. Original data processing: Cell counts per sample came from amplifying reference gene primers. Sequencing used immunoSEQ multiplex PCR; TCRdb keeps in-frame clones, though not all of them. That table supplies the V and J calls and clone size; D and trimming were determined from the DNA. Here the sample spans hundreds of thousands of clones, around 90% being singletons. The CDR3 runs to 16 residues. V lost 1 base and J 3 bases, leaving 12 bases between the germline ends. Germline V gives CDR1 MGHRA, CDR2 YSYEKL. This clonotype was obtained from a man in his sixties who had recovered from COVID-19. Input material: peripheral blood. The V gene is TRBV4-1, the J gene TRBJ2-2; TRBD2 is a possible D gene (6 bases). The CDR3 sequence: CASSQVVWGDTGELFF. The CDR3 coding sequence is TGCGCCAGCAGCCAAGTTGTCTGGGGGGACACCGGGGAGCTGTTTTTT.